The present T cell receptor beta chain was sequenced within a study of blood T cell repertoires in COVID-19. Study at large: From the United States, Italy and Spain came samples of acute and convalescent COVID-19. Nucleic acid was either cDNA or gDNA, and it came from T cells, B-cell-depleted T cells, or PBMCs.

In the original workflow: Estimated nucleated cell counts came from reference gene primer amplification. The assay was immunoSEQ multiplex PCR, and TCRdb's table has in-frame clones only and misses some. V, J and clone size are those of that table, while D and trimming were read from the DNA. The sample yields 200,000 to 300,000 clones, about nine tenths seen once. The CDR3 covers 16 residues. Germline V gene sequence: CDR1 SGHRS, CDR2 YFSETQ. V lost 3 bases to trimming and J lost 0 bases; unmatched junction nucleotides: 4. This clone was seen only a few times. V gene TRBV5-1 combines with J gene TRBJ1-1; 11 bases map to TRBD1. This TCR was sampled from a man in his sixties with acute or convalescent COVID-19. Sequenced: peripheral blood. CDR3 sequence reads: CASSSGDRGMNTEAFF. The CDR3 nucleotides read TGCGCCAGCAGCTCAGGGGACAGGGGGATGAACACTGAAGCTTTCTTT. Based on the CDR3 plus reference TRBV5-1 and TRBJ1-1, the full variable domain is KAGVTQTPRYLIKTRGQQVTLSCSPISGHRSVSWYQQTPGQGLQFLFEYFSETQRNKGNFPGRFSGRQFSNSRSEMNVSTLELGDSALYLCASSSGDRGMNTEAFFGQGTRLTVV.